The rows below give T cell receptor beta chains drawn from one sample of a study of cytomegalovirus exposure and HLA in healthy donors. The assay was immunoSEQ multiplex PCR, and TCRdb's table has in-frame clones only and misses some. The sample has 54,000 or so clones, approximately 63% seen once. The sequenced sample consisted of PBMCs. Source of these receptors: a woman between 55 and 75 years old in good health and CMV-seropositive. CDR3s include the opening cysteine and the closing phenylalanine or tryptophan. The D gene is left open where the match is weak. The size entry is marked missing in some rows and otherwise reads once, few, many or a size class.

TRBJ1-5 | . | TRBV5-8 | . | CSSSLEGSSNQPQHF | TGTTCCAGCAGCTTGGAAGGGAGCAGCAATCAGCCCCAGCATTTT
TRBJ1-3 | . | TRBV11-2 | once | CASSLGRISGNTIYF | TGTGCCAGCAGCTTAGGGCGGATCTCTGGAAACACCATATATTTT
TRBJ1-1 | TRBD1 | TRBV5-6 | few | CASSLGDREGTEAFF | TGTGCCAGCAGCCTTGGCGACAGGGAAGGCACTGAAGCTTTCTTT
TRBJ2-1 | . | TRBV5-1 | . | CASSLDRTTPGEQFF | TGCGCCAGCAGCTTGGACCGAACGACTCCCGGTGAGCAGTTCTTC
TRBJ1-5 | TRBD1 | TRBV28 | . | CASSLSGGGNQPQHF | TGTGCCAGCAGTTTGTCAGGGGGAGGCAATCAGCCCCAGCATTTT
TRBJ1-1 | . | TRBV7-7 | . | CASSPTEGTEAFF | TGTGCCAGCAGCCCTACCGAGGGCACTGAAGCTTTCTTT
TRBJ1-1 | TRBD1 | TRBV19 | . | CASRPGQGSTEAFF | TGTGCCAGTAGACCGGGACAGGGGAGCACTGAAGCTTTCTTT
TRBJ2-3 | . | TRBV29-1 | . | CSAPGDSSTDTQYF | TGCAGCGCTCCGGGGGATTCTAGCACAGATACGCAGTATTTT
TRBJ1-5 | . | TRBV4-2 | . | CASSRSRGSNQPQHF | TGTGCCAGCAGCCGCAGCCGGGGGAGCAATCAGCCCCAGCATTTT
TRBJ1-2 | TRBD1 | TRBV18 | . | CASSYDRQGGGYTF | TGTGCCAGCTCATACGATAGACAGGGAGGAGGCTACACCTTC
TRBJ2-7 | TRBD1 | TRBV23-1 | . | CASSQSTDRVSYEQYF | TGCGCCAGCAGTCAATCCACGGACAGGGTATCCTACGAGCAGTACTTC
TRBJ1-2 | . | TRBV6-1 | . | CASSPGRNYGYTF | TGTGCCAGCAGCCCCGGCAGGAACTATGGCTACACCTTC
TRBJ2-7 | . | TRBV10-3 | . | CAISEGLGQYEQYF | TGTGCCATCAGTGAGGGGTTGGGGCAGTACGAGCAGTACTTC
TRBJ1-5 | . | TRBV10-1 | . | CASSEDSCGPKAPLSNQPQHF | TGCGCCAGCAGTGAAGACAGTTGTGGCCCCAAGGCCCCCCTTAGCAATCAGCCCCAGCATTTT
TRBJ2-1 | TRBD2 | TRBV19 | . | CASSIEGSGGIDNEQFF | TGTGCCAGTAGTATAGAGGGGAGCGGGGGAATCGACAATGAGCAGTTCTTC
TRBJ1-2 | . | TRBV20-1 | . | CSAQNTWGYTF | TGCAGTGCCCAGAATACCTGGGGCTACACCTTC
TRBJ1-4 | . | TRBV19 | . | CASKGKRTATNEKLFF | TGTGCCAGTAAGGGAAAAAGGACAGCAACTAATGAAAAACTGTTTTTT
TRBJ2-7 | TRBD1 | TRBV10-3 | few | CAISESMARGHEQYF | TGTGCTATCAGTGAGTCGATGGCCAGGGGGCACGAGCAGTACTTC
TRBJ2-7 | TRBD1 | TRBV30 | . | CAWVNRGYEQYF | TGTGCCTGGGTTAACAGGGGTTACGAGCAGTACTTC
TRBJ2-1 | TRBD2 | TRBV2 | . | CASSSERGLNEQFF | TGTGCCAGCAGCTCGGAGCGGGGGTTAAATGAGCAGTTCTTC
TRBJ1-1 | TRBD1 | TRBV5-5 | . | CASSPDRAGTEAFF | TGTGCCAGCAGCCCCGACAGGGCGGGCACTGAAGCTTTCTTT
TRBJ2-7 | TRBD1 | TRBV10-3 | . | CAISNRQGSEYEQYF | TGTGCCATCAGCAACCGACAGGGTTCTGAGTACGAGCAGTACTTC
TRBJ2-5 | TRBD2 | TRBV11-2 | . | CASSGRTSAETQYF | TGTGCCAGCAGCGGCCGGACTAGCGCTGAGACCCAGTACTTC
TRBJ2-7 | TRBD1 | TRBV27 | . | CASRPGTGRLEQYF | TGTGCCAGCAGGCCCGGGACAGGCCGGCTCGAGCAGTACTTC
TRBJ2-5 | . | TRBV6-6 | . | CASRPQGEETQYF | TGTGCCAGCAGGCCACAGGGAGAAGAGACCCAGTACTTC
TRBJ2-3 | . | TRBV4-2 | . | CASSQDRSGGTDTQYF | TGTGCCAGCAGCCAAGATCGCTCGGGGGGCACAGATACGCAGTATTTT
TRBJ1-4 | . | TRBV15 | few | CATSRERGLGEKLFF | TGTGCCACCAGCAGAGAGCGGGGTTTGGGTGAAAAACTGTTTTTT
TRBJ2-5 | TRBD2 | TRBV5-1 | . | CASSLGLAGQETQYF | TGCGCCAGCAGCCTTGGACTAGCGGGGCAAGAGACCCAGTACTTC
TRBJ2-7 | . | TRBV5-6 | few | CASSLGLIGPYEQYF | TGTGCCAGCAGCTTGGGCCTGATTGGGCCCTACGAGCAGTACTTC
TRBJ2-7 | TRBD1 | TRBV19 | few | CASSIGRTGVFEQYF | TGTGCCAGTAGTATAGGACGGACAGGGGTCTTCGAGCAGTACTTC
TRBJ2-2 | . | TRBV5-4 | once | CASSPGVSVLSGELFF | TGTGCCAGCAGCCCGGGTGTTTCTGTATTATCCGGGGAGCTGTTTTTT
TRBJ1-5 | . | TRBV19 | . | CASSGQSGYQPQHF | TGTGCCAGTAGCGGACAATCAGGGTATCAGCCCCAGCATTTT
TRBJ1-6 | TRBD1 | TRBV5-1 | . | CASSILQGESPLHF | TGCGCCAGCAGCATATTACAGGGGGAATCACCCCTCCACTTT
TRBJ1-1 | . | TRBV10-1 | . | CASSRDSTNTEAFF | TGCGCCAGCAGCCGGGACTCTACGAACACTGAAGCTTTCTTT
TRBJ1-5 | TRBD1 | TRBV4-3 | once | CASSLYIQGDQPQHF | TGCGCCAGCAGCCTCTATATACAGGGGGATCAGCCCCAGCATTTT
TRBJ2-2 | TRBD2 | TRBV2 | . | CASRSALAGITGELFF | TGTGCCAGCAGGTCCGCTCTAGCGGGGATCACCGGGGAGCTGTTTTTT
TRBJ1-2 | TRBD1 | TRBV30 | few | CAWMAGGRDNYGYTF | TGTGCCTGGATGGCAGGGGGCCGAGATAACTATGGCTACACCTTC
TRBJ1-3 | . | TRBV18 | few | CASSPSQVSSGNTIYF | TGTGCCAGCTCACCGTCCCAGGTGTCCTCTGGAAACACCATATATTTT
TRBJ2-7 | . | TRBV7-2 | . | CASSLGGIPIYEQYF | TGTGCCAGCAGCTTAGGAGGAATTCCGATCTACGAGCAGTACTTC
TRBJ2-2 | TRBD2 | TRBV5-6 | . | CASKTERGGTGELFF | TGTGCCAGCAAAACTGAACGGGGGGGCACCGGGGAGCTGTTTTTT
TRBJ1-6 | . | TRBV7-9 | . | CASSTQGDNSPLHF | TGTGCCAGCAGCACCCAGGGCGATAATTCACCCCTCCACTTT
TRBJ1-3 | . | TRBV7-2 | . | CASSPPVSGNTIYF | TGTGCCAGCAGCCCTCCAGTCTCTGGAAACACCATATATTTT
TRBJ1-1 | TRBD1 | TRBV2 | . | CASSEQGVLNTEAFF | TGTGCCAGCAGTGAACAGGGGGTACTGAACACTGAAGCTTTCTTT
TRBJ1-1 | TRBD1 | TRBV27 | . | CASSFTGTGYTEAFF | TGTGCCAGCAGTTTTACCGGGACAGGGTACACTGAAGCTTTCTTT
TRBJ1-1 | . | TRBV7-9 | . | CASSLSTGVVNTEAFF | TGTGCCAGCAGCTTATCCACCGGGGTGGTGAACACTGAAGCTTTCTTT
TRBJ1-2 | TRBD1 | TRBV2 | . | CASSDIDREDGYTF | TGTGCCAGCAGTGATATAGACAGGGAAGATGGCTACACCTTC
TRBJ2-7 | TRBD1 | TRBV18 | . | CASSPMTGGYEQYF | TGTGCCAGCTCACCTATGACAGGGGGCTACGAGCAGTACTTC
TRBJ1-1 | TRBD1 | TRBV6-5 | . | CASSRQGLSTEAFF | TGTGCCAGCAGTCGACAGGGGTTGAGCACTGAAGCTTTCTTT
TRBJ1-6 | . | TRBV2 | once | CASSEVSGSPLHF | TGTGCCAGCAGTGAAGTGTCGGGTTCACCCCTCCACTTT
TRBJ1-4 | TRBD1 | TRBV18 | . | CASSPRPGTGNEKLFF | TGTGCCAGCTCACCCCGGCCAGGGACAGGGAATGAAAAACTGTTTTTT
TRBJ2-7 | . | TRBV10-3 | . | CAISESQGGPYEQYF | TGTGCCATCAGTGAGTCACAGGGAGGGCCCTACGAGCAGTACTTC
TRBJ2-5 | TRBD1 | TRBV18 | few | CASSPRQGETQYF | TGTGCCAGCTCACCGCGACAGGGAGAGACCCAGTACTTC
TRBJ2-5 | TRBD2 | TRBV5-1 | . | CASSPGLAGGSQETQYF | TGCGCCAGCAGCCCGGGACTAGCGGGGGGGAGCCAAGAGACCCAGTACTTC
TRBJ1-1 | . | TRBV18 | few | CASSPAGVNTEAFF | TGTGCCAGCTCACCAGCAGGGGTGAACACTGAAGCTTTCTTT
TRBJ1-2 | . | TRBV5-4 | . | CASSSQGSGNYGYTF | TGTGCCAGCAGCTCACAGGGATCGGGGAACTATGGCTACACCTTC